Following are 14 T cell receptor beta chains from one sample sequenced in a study of CXCR3-negative and CXCR3-positive naive CD8 T cells. These receptors have no identified antigens. The TRB libraries of cDNA were built by UMI-labeled 5' RACE. Reprocessing the 5' RACE reads, TCRdb reports a single entry for every CDR3 protein and omits DNA. This listing includes around 160,000 distinct CDR3 sequences. General study points: Relative to CXCR3-negative naive cells, CXCR3-positive naive cells had more hydrophobic TRB CDR3s.

The sample was naive CXCR3+ CD8+ T cells from blood. Described subset: CD45RO-CCR7+CD27+CD95- naive CD8+ T cells expressing CXCR3 (TNR3+). The receptors derive from a human donor in good health. Some clones in this sample may be carry-over from other donors' samples.

This chain uses TRBV5-6 with TRBJ2-7; no DNA is available, so the TRBD1 call from TCRdb remains unchecked. Germline V CDR1 and CDR2: SGHDT, YYEEEE. This CDR3 is 12 amino acids long. The CDR3 loop is CASSWDSYEQYF.

The chain employs TRBV5-6 and TRBJ1-2; TCRdb proposes TRBD1, but this gene call is untestable without DNA. Germline CDR1 is SGHDT and CDR2 is YYEEEE. This CDR3 region has 14 residues. The chain's CDR3 is CASSPGQGSYGYTF.

This chain joins TRBV7-9 and TRBJ2-3; the TRBD2 assignment by TCRdb is unverifiable without DNA. This CDR3 spans 15 amino acids. CDR1 and CDR2 (germline): SEHNR, FQNEAQ (reference sequence). The CDR3 here is CASTAAGTSTDTQYF.

V usage is TRBV7-6 and J usage is TRBJ1-3. CDR1 and CDR2 from the germline V gene are SGHVS and FNYEAQ. The CDR3 loop spans 14 amino acids. The CDR3 protein is CASRPGESGNTIYF.

The rearrangement links TRBV13 to TRBJ2-7; the TCRdb D gene call, TRBD2, has no DNA to confirm it. The CDR3 sequence is 15 residues long. The V gene's germline CDR1 is PRHDT and CDR2 FYEKMQ (reference sequence). The CDR3: CASSSTSEAGDEQYF.

This chain links TRBV29-1 with TRBJ1-5. The V gene's germline CDR1 is SQVTM and CDR2 ANQGSEA. This CDR3 comprises 13 residues. The CDR3: CSVRVDGNQPQHF.

The V gene is TRBV18, the J gene TRBJ2-1. This CDR3 contains 13 residues. Germline CDR1 and CDR2: KGHSH and LQKENI. CDR3 sequence: CASSPTVNNEQFF.

The V and J genes are TRBV29-1 and TRBJ2-1; without DNA, the TCRdb call of TRBD1 cannot be checked. Germline V gene sequence: CDR1 SQVTM, CDR2 ANQGSEA. The CDR3 loop spans 13 amino acids. CDR3 sequence reads: CSVEGTGLYEQYF.

The chain is built from TRBV6-5 and TRBJ1-1. CDR3 length: 16 residues. From germline, CDR1 is MNHEY and CDR2 SVGAGI. CDR3 region: CASSYSTFGFGTEAFF.

The chain joins TRBV7-9 to TRBJ1-5. The CDR3 extends over 15 amino acids. The germline V gene has CDR1 SEHNR and CDR2 FQNEAQ (reference sequence). This chain's CDR3 is CASSSAGEADQPQHF.

The V gene is TRBV29-1, the J gene TRBJ1-5; TCRdb designates TRBD1, a call that cannot be tested without DNA. Per the germline V gene, CDR1 is SQVTM and CDR2 is ANQGSEA. The CDR3 is 12 amino acids. The CDR3 region is CSAGQGNQPQHF.

The chain uses TRBV6-2 or TRBV6-3 and TRBJ2-3. The CDR3 has 12 residues. CDR1 and CDR2 (germline): MNHEY, SVGEGT. CDR3 protein: CASQGSTDTQYF.

The chain recombines TRBV10-3 with TRBJ2-3. This CDR3 contains 16 residues. Germline loops: CDR1 ENHRY, CDR2 SYGVKD. The CDR3 here is CAISTQWVGSTDTQYF.

V and J are TRBV11-1 and TRBJ2-2; TCRdb's assignment of TRBD2 cannot be checked, as there is no DNA. CDR1 is SGHAT and CDR2 is FQDESV in the germline V gene (reference sequence). The CDR3 consists of 16 residues. The CDR3 loop is CASSLEGLAAAGELFF.